These T cell receptor beta chains were read from a single sample in a study of T cell responses to AZD1222 COVID-19 vaccine. Profiling relied on immunoSEQ multiplex PCR, and the TCRdb table lists in-frame clones only, not all of them. The sample records around 140,000 clones, about 91% being singletons. The specimen was peripheral blood, collected 28 days after the second AZD1222 dose. The origin of the receptors is an adult who received the AZD1222 COVID-19 vaccine. CDR3s include the opening cysteine and the closing phenylalanine or tryptophan. Fields, in order: clone size, V gene, J gene, CDR3 length, D gene, CDR3 protein, CDR3 DNA. D genes are given only for firm matches. For some rows the clone size is stated as once, few or many, or as a class when expanded; others skip it.

NA	TRBV7-2	TRBJ2-5	16	TRBD2	CASSLARTSGRETQYF	TGTGCCAGCAGCTTAGCCAGGACTAGCGGGAGGGAGACCCAGTACTTC
NA	TRBV10-2	TRBJ1-5	12	NA	CASSEAWWPQHF	TGCGCCAGCAGTGAGGCGTGGTGGCCCCAGCATTTT
once	TRBV30	TRBJ1-2	16	TRBD1	CAWSSFLGGNGYGYTF	TGTGCCTGGAGTTCGTTCTTAGGGGGCAATGGCTATGGCTACACCTTC
NA	TRBV24-1	TRBJ1-5	17	NA	CATSDLRGGRLNQPQHF	TGTGCCACCAGTGATTTGCGTGGGGGCAGGCTGAATCAGCCCCAGCATTTT
NA	TRBV6-5	TRBJ1-1	15	NA	CASIHMGSMNTEAFF	TGTGCCAGCATCCACATGGGGTCAATGAACACTGAAGCTTTCTTT
NA	TRBV18	TRBJ2-3	15	NA	CASSRSGGSTDTQYF	TGTGCCAGCTCACGATCAGGCGGTAGCACAGATACGCAGTATTTT
NA	TRBV7-2	TRBJ1-4	14	NA	CASSQGQANEKLFF	TGTGCCAGCAGCCAGGGGCAGGCTAATGAAAAACTGTTTTTT
NA	TRBV20-1	TRBJ1-4	13	NA	CSASDRGNEKLFF	TGCAGTGCTAGTGATCGGGGGAATGAAAAACTGTTTTTT
once	TRBV5-1	TRBJ2-7	14	NA	CASSSTAGVDEQYF	TGCGCCAGCAGTTCTACGGCAGGGGTCGACGAGCAGTACTTC
NA	TRBV30	TRBJ1-3	13	NA	CAWTSRSAGTIYF	TGTGCCTGGACCTCTCGGTCGGCCGGCACCATATATTTT
once	TRBV10-3	TRBJ2-1	14	NA	CAITYSLVYNEQFF	TGTGCCATCACCTACTCTCTAGTTTACAATGAGCAGTTCTTC
NA	TRBV9	TRBJ2-5	12	NA	CASSVADETQYF	TGTGCCAGCAGCGTAGCAGACGAGACCCAGTACTTC